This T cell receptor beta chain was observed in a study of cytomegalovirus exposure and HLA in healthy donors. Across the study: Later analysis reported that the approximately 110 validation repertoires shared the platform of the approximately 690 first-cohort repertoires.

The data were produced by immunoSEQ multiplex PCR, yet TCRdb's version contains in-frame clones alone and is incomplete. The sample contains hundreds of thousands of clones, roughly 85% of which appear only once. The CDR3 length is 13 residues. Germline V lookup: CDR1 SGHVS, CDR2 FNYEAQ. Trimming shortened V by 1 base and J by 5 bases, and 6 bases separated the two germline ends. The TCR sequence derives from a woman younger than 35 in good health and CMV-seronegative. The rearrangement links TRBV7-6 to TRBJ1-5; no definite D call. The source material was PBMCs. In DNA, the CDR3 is TGTGCCAGCAGCTTAGAGCGGGATCAGCCCCAGCATTTT. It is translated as CASSLERDQPQHF.